The rows below give T cell receptor beta chains drawn from one sample of a study of blood T cell repertoires in COVID-19. Sequenced by immunoSEQ multiplex PCR; TCRdb stores in-frame clones only, minus some. The profile shows around 88,000 clones, approximately 81% of them singletons. The sample comprised peripheral blood. The receptors come from a man aged 60-69 years with acute or convalescent COVID-19. Both conserved end residues are part of each CDR3. D genes are given only for firm matches. The size field is filled for only some rows; it gives once, few, many or a size class.

v_gene	abundance	j_gene	d_gene	CDR3aa	CDR3nt
TRBV18	-	TRBJ1-1	TRBD1	CASSPSIARDREAFF	TGTGCCAGCTCACCGTCAATTGCCCGGGACAGAGAAGCTTTCTTT
TRBV19	-	TRBJ1-1	TRBD1	CASRNPGTGDTEAFF	TGTGCCAGTAGAAACCCCGGGACAGGGGACACTGAAGCTTTCTTT
TRBV18	-	TRBJ1-2	TRBD1	CASSTQGAIDGYTF	TGTGCCAGCTCAACACAGGGGGCGATCGATGGCTACACCTTC
TRBV6-5	-	TRBJ2-5	TRBD2	CASNRAGGLEETQYF	TGTGCCAGCAACCGAGCGGGGGGGTTGGAAGAGACCCAGTACTTC
TRBV27	-	TRBJ2-7	TRBD2	CASRRGGGLTDSYEQYF	TGTGCCAGCAGGCGTGGCGGGGGACTTACCGATTCCTACGAGCAGTACTTC
TRBV18	few	TRBJ1-1	TRBD1	CASSPETGVKMGTEAFF	TGTGCCAGCTCACCTGAGACAGGGGTTAAAATGGGCACTGAAGCTTTCTTT
TRBV13	-	TRBJ1-1	-	CASSLLGEGNTEAFF	TGTGCCAGCAGCTTATTGGGAGAAGGGAACACTGAAGCTTTCTTT
TRBV18	-	TRBJ2-7	-	CASSPPTGTYLGYEQYF	TGTGCCAGCTCACCACCCACAGGGACCTATCTAGGTTACGAGCAGTACTTC
TRBV10-3	few	TRBJ2-3	TRBD1	CAISETGGFRRDTQYF	TGTGCCATCAGTGAGACAGGGGGCTTCCGCCGAGATACGCAGTATTTT
TRBV4-1	-	TRBJ1-1	-	CASSPPGGRSEAFF	TGCGCCAGCAGCCCCCCCGGGGGGCGTAGTGAAGCTTTCTTT
TRBV7-2	-	TRBJ2-2	-	CASSLVSLNTGELFF	TGTGCCAGCAGCTTAGTTAGTCTAAACACCGGGGAGCTGTTTTTT
TRBV10-3	once	TRBJ1-3	-	CATHPEGSGNTIYF	TGTGCCACCCACCCCGAGGGCTCTGGAAACACCATATATTTT
TRBV7-2	once	TRBJ1-2	TRBD1	CASSSRTGDYGYTF	TGTGCCAGCAGCTCCAGGACAGGGGACTATGGCTACACCTTC
TRBV19	once	TRBJ2-7	-	CASSPRGRGGEQYF	TGTGCCAGTAGCCCCCGTGGCAGGGGTGGTGAGCAGTACTTC
TRBV6-5	-	TRBJ2-1	TRBD2	CASRTSHSSYNEQFF	TGTGCCAGCAGGACTAGCCACAGCTCCTACAATGAGCAGTTCTTC
TRBV7-2	-	TRBJ1-5	-	CASSLKWRGLSNQPQHF	TGTGCCAGCAGCTTAAAGTGGAGGGGCTTGAGCAATCAGCCCCAGCATTTT
TRBV6-5	few	TRBJ1-5	TRBD1	CASSQRGLDNQPQHF	TGTGCCAGCAGTCAGAGGGGGCTTGACAATCAGCCCCAGCATTTT
TRBV4-3	few	TRBJ1-1	-	CASSQVSQTQGAFF	TGCGCCAGCAGCCAAGTGAGTCAGACCCAGGGAGCTTTCTTT